The 8 T cell receptor beta chains reported below all come from one sample, sequenced in a study of blood T cell repertoires in COVID-19. Libraries were prepared by immunoSEQ multiplex PCR; TCRdb keeps only in-frame clonotypes and omits some of them. The sample includes about 63,000 clones, 79% seen only once; the top ten take 32%. Sequenced sample: peripheral blood. These TCRs come from a human donor in a cohort sampled during active COVID-19.

The chain recombines TRBV19 with TRBJ1-3, with TRBD1 matching 7 bases. This CDR3 region has 14 residues. Trimming removed 4 bases from V and 5 bases from J; junction bases left unmatched: 5. Germline-derived CDR1 and CDR2 are LNHDA and SQIVND (reference sequence). CDR3: CASSTTGTRNTIYF. CDR3 sequence (DNA): TGTGCCAGTAGTACGACAGGGACCAGAAACACCATATATTTT.

The rearrangement uses TRBV5-6 and TRBJ2-3; D is possibly TRBD1 (6 bases). Germline CDR1 reads SGHDT; CDR2 reads YYEEEE. Trimming removed 4 bases at V and 0 bases at J, with 12 bases between. There are 15 residues in the CDR3. The CDR3 spells CASSPPGTSTDTQYF. CDR3 coding DNA: TGTGCCAGCAGCCCACCCGGGACAAGCACAGATACGCAGTATTTT. Drawing the rest from reference TRBV5-6 and TRBJ2-3, the complete variable domain is DAGVTQSPTHLIKTRGQQVTLRCSPKSGHDTVSWYQQALGQGPQFIFQYYEEEERQRGNFPDRFSGHQFPNYSSELNVNALLLGDSALYLCASSPPGTSTDTQYFGPGTRLTVL.

CDR3 nucleotides: TGTGCCAGCAGCTTGGAAGCGGGAGGACCCTACGAGCAGTACTTC. Amino acid sequence: CASSLEAGGPYEQYF. The gene calls are TRBV5-4 and TRBJ2-7; 9 nucleotides match TRBD2. CDR3 size: 15 residues. The V gene end was trimmed by 0 bases and the J gene end by 2 bases; junction bases not matched to a gene: 3. CDR1 SGHNT and CDR2 YYREEE come from the germline V gene (reference sequence).

The chain joins TRBV5-1 to TRBJ2-1; 12 bases align to TRBD2. V trimming: 0 bases; J trimming: 4 bases; junction bases outside the gene matches: 2. The germline CDR1 and CDR2 sequences are SGHRS and YFSETQ. CDR3 size: 16 residues. CDR3 protein: CASSLGTSGKYNEQFF. CDR3 nucleotide sequence: TGCGCCAGCAGCTTGGGGACTAGCGGGAAATACAATGAGCAGTTCTTC.

The rearrangement joins TRBV20-1 to TRBJ2-5; D is possibly TRBD2 (6 bases). Per germline, CDR1 DFQATT and CDR2 SNEGSKA (reference sequence). The CDR3 loop spans 14 amino acids. Trimming pared 3 bases from V and 7 bases from J, leaving 18 bases between. The CDR3 reads CSASLAGRRGTQYF. The CDR3 bases are TGCAGTGCTAGTCTGGCGGGAAGGAGAGGGACCCAGTACTTC.

This chain connects TRBV3-1 (or the pseudogene TRBV3-2) to TRBJ2-5; D might be TRBD2 (7 bases). V was clipped by 5 bases and J by 3 bases, with 10 bases between them. CDR3 size: 13 residues. Germline V CDR1 and CDR2: LGHDT, YNNKEL (reference sequence). CDR3 protein: CASSRGTKETQYF. The CDR3 DNA sequence: TGTGCCAGCAGCAGGGGGACTAAAGAGACCCAGTACTTC.

Turning to this clone: Mismatch with germline at one junction end may stem from a read error. The V and J genes are TRBV6-2 or TRBV6-3 and TRBJ2-1, with D tentatively TRBD1 or TRBD2 (6 bases each). Looked up from germline, CDR1 is MNHEY and CDR2 is SVGEGT. CDR3 size: 13 residues. The CDR3 sequence is CASTPGARGYSVF. The CDR3 DNA reads as TGTGCCAGCACCCCGGGGGCCCGAGGGTATTCGGTCTTC.

The CDR3 DNA sequence: TGTGCCAGCAGTCCGGGACAGCAGCTCTATGGCTACACCTTC. The encoded protein is CASSPGQQLYGYTF. This chain connects TRBV6-2 or TRBV6-3 to TRBJ1-2; 7 nucleotides agree with TRBD1. The CDR3 length is 14 residues. Losses at the gene ends were 5 bases for V and 4 bases for J; bases not matched to a gene: 7. Germline V lookup: CDR1 MNHEY, CDR2 SVGEGT.